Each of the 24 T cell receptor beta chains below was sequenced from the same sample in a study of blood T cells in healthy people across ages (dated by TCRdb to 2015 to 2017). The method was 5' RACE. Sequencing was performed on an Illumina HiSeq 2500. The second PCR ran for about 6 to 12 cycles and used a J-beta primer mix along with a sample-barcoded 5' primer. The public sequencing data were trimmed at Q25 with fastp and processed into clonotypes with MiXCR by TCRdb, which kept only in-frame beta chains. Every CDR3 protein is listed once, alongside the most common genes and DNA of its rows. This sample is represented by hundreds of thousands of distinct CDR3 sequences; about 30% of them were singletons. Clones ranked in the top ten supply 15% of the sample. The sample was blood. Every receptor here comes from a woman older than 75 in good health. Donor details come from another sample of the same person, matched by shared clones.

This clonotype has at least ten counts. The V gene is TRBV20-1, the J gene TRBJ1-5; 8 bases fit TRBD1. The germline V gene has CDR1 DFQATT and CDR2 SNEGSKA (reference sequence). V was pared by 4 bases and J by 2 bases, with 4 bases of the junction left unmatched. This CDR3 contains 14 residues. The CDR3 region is CSATQGAGNQPQHF. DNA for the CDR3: TGCAGTGCTACCCAGGGGGCTGGCAATCAGCCCCAGCATTTT.

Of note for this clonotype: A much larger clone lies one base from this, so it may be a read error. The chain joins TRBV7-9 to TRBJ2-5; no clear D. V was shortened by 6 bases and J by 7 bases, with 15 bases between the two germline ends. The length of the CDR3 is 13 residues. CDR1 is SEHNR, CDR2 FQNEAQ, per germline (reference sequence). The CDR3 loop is CASSPDPWMTQYF. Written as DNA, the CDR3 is TGTGCCAGCAGTCCGGACCCTTGGATGACCCAGTACTTC.

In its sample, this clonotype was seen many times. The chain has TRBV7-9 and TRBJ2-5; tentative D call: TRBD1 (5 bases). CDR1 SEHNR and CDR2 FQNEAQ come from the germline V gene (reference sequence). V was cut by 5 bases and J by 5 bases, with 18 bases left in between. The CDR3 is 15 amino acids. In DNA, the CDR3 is TGTGCCAGCAGCCGACCCGTAGGGGCACGGGAGACCCAGTACTTC. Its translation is CASSRPVGARETQYF. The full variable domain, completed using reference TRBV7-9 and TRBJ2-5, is DTGVSQNPRHKITKRGQNVTFRCDPISEHNRLYWYRQTLGQGPEFLTYFQNEAQLEKSRLLSDRFSAERPKGSFSTLEIQRTEQGDSAMYLCASSRPVGARETQYFGPGTRLLVL.

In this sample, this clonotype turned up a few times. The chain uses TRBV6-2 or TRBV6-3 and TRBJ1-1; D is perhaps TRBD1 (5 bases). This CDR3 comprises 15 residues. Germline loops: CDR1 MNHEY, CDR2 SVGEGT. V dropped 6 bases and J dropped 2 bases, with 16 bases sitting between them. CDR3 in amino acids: CASRGVQALNTEAFF. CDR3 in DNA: TGTGCCAGCAGAGGTGTACAGGCTCTCAACACTGAAGCTTTCTTT.

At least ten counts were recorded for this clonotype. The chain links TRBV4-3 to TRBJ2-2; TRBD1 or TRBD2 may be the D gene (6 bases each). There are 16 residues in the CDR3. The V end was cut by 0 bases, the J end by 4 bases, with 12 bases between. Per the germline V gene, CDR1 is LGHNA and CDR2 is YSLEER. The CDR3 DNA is TGCGCCAGCAGCCAAGACCGATCGGGGGCCACCGGGGAGCTGTTTTTT. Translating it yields CASSQDRSGATGELFF.

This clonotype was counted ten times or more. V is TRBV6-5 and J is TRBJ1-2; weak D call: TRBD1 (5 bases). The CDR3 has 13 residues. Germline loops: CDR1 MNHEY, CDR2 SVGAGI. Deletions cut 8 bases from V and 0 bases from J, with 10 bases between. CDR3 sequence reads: CASLEGPNYGYTF. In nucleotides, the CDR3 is TGTGCCAGCCTTGAGGGGCCTAACTATGGCTACACCTTC.

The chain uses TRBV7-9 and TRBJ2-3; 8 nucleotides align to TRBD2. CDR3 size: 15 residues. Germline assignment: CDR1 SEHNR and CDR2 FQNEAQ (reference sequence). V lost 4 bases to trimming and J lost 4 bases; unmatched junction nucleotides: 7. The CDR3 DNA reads TGTGCCAGCAGCTCTCCACGGGGGGGGGCAGATACGCAGTATTTT. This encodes CASSSPRGGADTQYF.

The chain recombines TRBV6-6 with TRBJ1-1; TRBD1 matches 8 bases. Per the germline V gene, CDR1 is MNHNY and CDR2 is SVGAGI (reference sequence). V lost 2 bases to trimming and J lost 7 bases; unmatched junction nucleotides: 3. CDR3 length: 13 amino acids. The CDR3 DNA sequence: TGTGCCAGCAGTTACGACAGGGGATATGAAGCTTTCTTT. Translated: CASSYDRGYEAFF.

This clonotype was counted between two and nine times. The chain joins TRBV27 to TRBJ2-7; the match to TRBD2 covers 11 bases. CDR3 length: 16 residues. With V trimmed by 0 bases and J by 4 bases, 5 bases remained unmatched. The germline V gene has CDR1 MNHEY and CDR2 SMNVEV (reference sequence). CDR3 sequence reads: CASSLSASSGRYEQYF. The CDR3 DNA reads TGTGCCAGCAGTTTATCCGCGTCTAGCGGGAGGTACGAGCAGTACTTC.

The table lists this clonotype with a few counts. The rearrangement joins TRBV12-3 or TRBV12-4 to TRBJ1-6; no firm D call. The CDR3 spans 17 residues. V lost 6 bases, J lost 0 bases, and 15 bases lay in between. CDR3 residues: CASSPGERSSYNSPLHF. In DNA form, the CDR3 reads TGTGCCAGCAGCCCCGGGGAGCGGAGCTCCTATAATTCACCCCTCCACTTT.

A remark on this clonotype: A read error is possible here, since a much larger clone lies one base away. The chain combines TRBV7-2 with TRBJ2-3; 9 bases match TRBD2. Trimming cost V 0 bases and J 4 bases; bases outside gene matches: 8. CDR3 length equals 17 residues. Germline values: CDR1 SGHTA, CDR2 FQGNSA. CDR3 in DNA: TGTGCCAGCAGCTTAGCGGGACGAGCGGGGGGTGCAGATACGCAGTATTTT. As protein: CASSLAGRAGGADTQYF.

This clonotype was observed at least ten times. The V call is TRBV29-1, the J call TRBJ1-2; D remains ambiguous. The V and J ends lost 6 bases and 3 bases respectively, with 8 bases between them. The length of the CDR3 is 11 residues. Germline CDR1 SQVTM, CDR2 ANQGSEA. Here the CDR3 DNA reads TGCAGCGTCCACAGAGACTATGGCTACACCTTC. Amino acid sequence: CSVHRDYGYTF.

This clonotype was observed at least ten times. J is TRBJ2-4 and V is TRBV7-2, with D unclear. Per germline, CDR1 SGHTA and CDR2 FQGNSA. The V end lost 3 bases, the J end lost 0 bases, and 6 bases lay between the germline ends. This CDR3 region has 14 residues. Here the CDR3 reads CASSFAPAKNIQYF. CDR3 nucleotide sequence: TGTGCCAGCAGCTTCGCCCCAGCCAAAAACATTCAGTACTTC.

The CDR3 sequence: CASSPDRAVIYGYTF. The CDR3 DNA follows: TGCGCCAGCAGCCCGGACAGGGCGGTTATTTATGGCTACACCTTC. J is TRBJ1-2 and V is TRBV4-1; TRBD1 agrees at 8 bases. The V gene's germline CDR1 is MGHRA and CDR2 YSYEKL. V lost 4 bases and J lost 5; bases outside the gene matches: 9. This CDR3 spans 15 amino acids.

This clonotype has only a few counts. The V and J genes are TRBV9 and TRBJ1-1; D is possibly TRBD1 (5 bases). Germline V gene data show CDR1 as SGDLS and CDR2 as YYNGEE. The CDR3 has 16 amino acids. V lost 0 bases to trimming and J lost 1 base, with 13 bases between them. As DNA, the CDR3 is TGTGCCAGCAGCGTAGGACTAGCAGGGAGGAACACTGAAGCTTTCTTT. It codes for CASSVGLAGRNTEAFF.

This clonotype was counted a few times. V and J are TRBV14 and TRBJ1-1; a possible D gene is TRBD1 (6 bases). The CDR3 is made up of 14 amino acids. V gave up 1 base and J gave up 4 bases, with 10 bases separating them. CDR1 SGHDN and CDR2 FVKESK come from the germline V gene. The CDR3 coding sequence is TGTGCCAGCAGCCAAGCTGGGGGCCCCACTGAAGCTTTCTTT. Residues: CASSQAGGPTEAFF.

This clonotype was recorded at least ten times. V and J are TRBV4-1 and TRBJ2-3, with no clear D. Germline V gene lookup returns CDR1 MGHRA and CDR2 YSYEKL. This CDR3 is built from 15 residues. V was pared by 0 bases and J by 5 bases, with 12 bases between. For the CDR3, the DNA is TGCGCCAGCAGCCAAGAAATGGAATTTGGAGATACGCAGTATTTT. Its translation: CASSQEMEFGDTQYF.

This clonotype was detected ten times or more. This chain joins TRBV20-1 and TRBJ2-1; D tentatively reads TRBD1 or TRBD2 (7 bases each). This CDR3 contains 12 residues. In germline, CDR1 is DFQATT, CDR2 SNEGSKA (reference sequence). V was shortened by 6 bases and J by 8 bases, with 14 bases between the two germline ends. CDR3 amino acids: CSARGGGDEQFF. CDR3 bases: TGCAGTGCCAGGGGGGGCGGAGATGAGCAGTTCTTC.

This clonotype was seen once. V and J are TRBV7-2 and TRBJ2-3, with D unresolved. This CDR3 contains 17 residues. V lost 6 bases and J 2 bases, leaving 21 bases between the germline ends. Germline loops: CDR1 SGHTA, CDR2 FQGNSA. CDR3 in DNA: TGTGCCAGCAGATTCCCCTCCCGAGAGAGTTTCACAGATACGCAGTATTTT. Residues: CASRFPSRESFTDTQYF.

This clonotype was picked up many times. As DNA, the CDR3 is TGTGCCAGCAGCGCGACAGGGGGCCTTGGGTATGGCTACACCTTC. Its protein product is CASSATGGLGYGYTF. The gene calls are TRBV7-2 and TRBJ1-2; TRBD1 matches at 10 bases. Germline V gene sequence: CDR1 SGHTA, CDR2 FQGNSA. V trimming: 5 bases; J trimming: 5 bases; junction bases outside the gene matches: 8. The CDR3 sequence is 15 residues long.

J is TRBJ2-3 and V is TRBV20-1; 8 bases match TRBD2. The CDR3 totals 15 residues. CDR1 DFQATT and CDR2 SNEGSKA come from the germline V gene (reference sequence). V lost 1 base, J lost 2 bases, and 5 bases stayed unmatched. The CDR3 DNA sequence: TGCAGTGCTAGAGGCCAGCGGGGGTTCACAGATACGCAGTATTTT. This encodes CSARGQRGFTDTQYF.

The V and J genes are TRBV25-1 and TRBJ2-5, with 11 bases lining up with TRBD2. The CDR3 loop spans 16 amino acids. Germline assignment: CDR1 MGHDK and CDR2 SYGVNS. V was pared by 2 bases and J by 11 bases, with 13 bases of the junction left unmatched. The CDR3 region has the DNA TGTGCCAGCAGTGAAGGGGTAGCGGGGGGGCTGCATGAGCAGTACTTC. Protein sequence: CASSEGVAGGLHEQYF.

CDR3 sequence reads: CASSSPRSGGAYEQFF. Written as DNA, the CDR3 is TGTGCCAGCAGCTCGCCAAGGAGCGGGGGGGCTTATGAGCAGTTCTTC. The gene calls are TRBV7-2 and TRBJ2-1, with 10 bases that match TRBD2. Germline V gives CDR1 SGHTA, CDR2 FQGNSA. V gave up 4 bases and J gave up 8 bases; unmatched junction bases: 11. The CDR3 has 16 amino acids.

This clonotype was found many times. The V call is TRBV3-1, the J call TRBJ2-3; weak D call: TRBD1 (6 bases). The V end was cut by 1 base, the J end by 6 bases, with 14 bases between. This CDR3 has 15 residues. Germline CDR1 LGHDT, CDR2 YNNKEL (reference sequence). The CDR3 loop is CASSQVGSQGDTQYF. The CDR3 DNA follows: TGTGCCAGCAGCCAAGTGGGCAGTCAGGGGGATACGCAGTATTTT.